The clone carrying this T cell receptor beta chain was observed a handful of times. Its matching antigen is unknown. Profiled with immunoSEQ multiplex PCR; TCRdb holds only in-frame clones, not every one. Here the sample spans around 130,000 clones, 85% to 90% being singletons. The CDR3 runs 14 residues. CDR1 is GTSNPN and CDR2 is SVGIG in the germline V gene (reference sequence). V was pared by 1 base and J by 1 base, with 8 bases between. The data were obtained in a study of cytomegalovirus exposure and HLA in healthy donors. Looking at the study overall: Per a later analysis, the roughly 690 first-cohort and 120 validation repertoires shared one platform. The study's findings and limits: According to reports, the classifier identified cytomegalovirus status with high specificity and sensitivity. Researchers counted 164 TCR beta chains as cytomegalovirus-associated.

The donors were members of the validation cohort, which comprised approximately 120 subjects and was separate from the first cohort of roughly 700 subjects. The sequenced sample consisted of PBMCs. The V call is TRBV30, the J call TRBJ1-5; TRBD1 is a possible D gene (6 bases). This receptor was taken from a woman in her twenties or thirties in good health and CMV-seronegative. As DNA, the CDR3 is TGTGCCTGGAGTGGACAGGCCAGCAATCAGCCCCAGCATTTT. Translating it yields CAWSGQASNQPQHF.